Listed below are T cell receptor beta chains from one sample, sequenced in a study of blood T cell repertoires in COVID-19. Measured with immunoSEQ multiplex PCR; TCRdb has only the in-frame clones, and not every one. The sample has 400,000 or so clones; 70% to 90% are singletons. What was sequenced was peripheral blood. These receptors were obtained from a man aged 18 to 30 with COVID-19, enrolled during active disease. The CDR3 runs from the conserved cysteine through the conserved F or W. Fields, in order: D gene, clone size, J gene, V gene, CDR3 DNA, CDR3 protein. A D gene is named only where the DNA matches it firmly. Expanded clones get a size class; other rows say once, few or many, or leave the size out.

d_call: TRBD1; clone_size: -; j_call: TRBJ1-6; v_call: TRBV30; cdr3_nt: TGTGCCTGGAGTGAGGGACAGGGCGGTAATTCACCCCTCCACTTT; cdr3_aa: CAWSEGQGGNSPLHF
d_call: -; clone_size: few; j_call: TRBJ2-7; v_call: TRBV7-9; cdr3_nt: TGTGCCAGCAGCTTAGTATCCGTTTACGAGCAGTACTTC; cdr3_aa: CASSLVSVYEQYF
d_call: TRBD2; clone_size: -; j_call: TRBJ2-1; v_call: TRBV5-4; cdr3_nt: TGTGCCAGCAGCCGGGAGGCTGGGAATGAGCAGTTCTTC; cdr3_aa: CASSREAGNEQFF
d_call: -; clone_size: -; j_call: TRBJ1-1; v_call: TRBV25-1; cdr3_nt: TGTGCCTCCCAACGGGGGGGAAACACTGAAGCTTTCTTT; cdr3_aa: CASQRGGNTEAFF
d_call: -; clone_size: -; j_call: TRBJ2-7; v_call: TRBV11-2; cdr3_nt: TGTGCCAGCAGCTTAATCCGAGAGGCCTACGAGCAGTACTTC; cdr3_aa: CASSLIREAYEQYF
d_call: TRBD2; clone_size: -; j_call: TRBJ2-1; v_call: TRBV12-3/TRBV12-4; cdr3_nt: TGTGCCAGCAGTCGCGGGGGGTACAATGAGCAGTTCTTC; cdr3_aa: CASSRGGYNEQFF
d_call: TRBD2; clone_size: once; j_call: TRBJ2-7; v_call: TRBV10-3; cdr3_nt: TGTGCCATCAGGTTTAGCGGGAGGGCTAACGAGCAGTACTTC; cdr3_aa: CAIRFSGRANEQYF
d_call: TRBD2; clone_size: -; j_call: TRBJ2-7; v_call: TRBV9; cdr3_nt: TGTGCCAGCAGCGCCCAGAGCGGGGCTCACTACGAGCAGTACTTC; cdr3_aa: CASSAQSGAHYEQYF
d_call: TRBD2; clone_size: -; j_call: TRBJ2-3; v_call: TRBV11-2; cdr3_nt: TGTGCCAGCAGCTCCCTCTGGCGGGGGGCTGTAGATACGCAGTATTTT; cdr3_aa: CASSSLWRGAVDTQYF
d_call: -; clone_size: once; j_call: TRBJ1-2; v_call: TRBV27; cdr3_nt: TGTGCCAGCAGCGTTCACAGGGACGATTTTTTGGGCTACACCTTC; cdr3_aa: CASSVHRDDFLGYTF
d_call: -; clone_size: -; j_call: TRBJ2-2; v_call: TRBV5-1; cdr3_nt: TGCGCCAGCAGCTTAACAGGGACCGGGGAGCTGTTTTTT; cdr3_aa: CASSLTGTGELFF
d_call: -; clone_size: -; j_call: TRBJ1-1; v_call: TRBV30; cdr3_nt: TGTGCCTGGCTAGGAGGGCTTGCCCGGAACACTGAAGCTTTCTTT; cdr3_aa: CAWLGGLARNTEAFF
d_call: -; clone_size: -; j_call: TRBJ1-1; v_call: TRBV20-1; cdr3_nt: TGCAGTGCTAGCTCAGTGTCTGAAGCTTTCTTT; cdr3_aa: CSASSVSEAFF
d_call: -; clone_size: -; j_call: TRBJ2-1; v_call: TRBV15; cdr3_nt: TGTGCCACCAGCAGAGGGACACACGATGAGCAGTTCTTC; cdr3_aa: CATSRGTHDEQFF
d_call: -; clone_size: -; j_call: TRBJ1-2; v_call: TRBV30; cdr3_nt: TGTGCCTGGAGTGTACTGGGGGGGAGATATGGCTACACCTTC; cdr3_aa: CAWSVLGGRYGYTF
d_call: -; clone_size: few; j_call: TRBJ1-6; v_call: TRBV2; cdr3_nt: TGTGCCAGCAGTCGGGTGGGGGGTTCTTGGTCACCCCTCCACTTT; cdr3_aa: CASSRVGGSWSPLHF
d_call: -; clone_size: -; j_call: TRBJ2-2; v_call: TRBV5-1; cdr3_nt: TGCGCCAGCAGCCCAGGGGCCCAGAACACCGGGGAGCTGTTTTTT; cdr3_aa: CASSPGAQNTGELFF
d_call: TRBD2; clone_size: once; j_call: TRBJ2-5; v_call: TRBV14; cdr3_nt: TGTGCCAGCAGCAAACTAGCGTCAAAGGAGACCCAGTACTTC; cdr3_aa: CASSKLASKETQYF
d_call: TRBD1; clone_size: -; j_call: TRBJ1-6; v_call: TRBV7-9; cdr3_nt: TGTGCCAGCAGCTCCTACGTGGGGACAGGCAAACCACCCCTCCACTTT; cdr3_aa: CASSSYVGTGKPPLHF
d_call: -; clone_size: -; j_call: TRBJ2-2; v_call: TRBV9; cdr3_nt: TGTGCCAGCAGCGTAGAACTCGGGAGTGATACCGGGGAGCTGTTTTTT; cdr3_aa: CASSVELGSDTGELFF
d_call: TRBD1; clone_size: -; j_call: TRBJ2-3; v_call: TRBV7-3; cdr3_nt: TGTGCCAGCAGCTTAGGGGGACAGGGGGCGCGAACAGATACGCAGTATTTT; cdr3_aa: CASSLGGQGARTDTQYF
d_call: -; clone_size: -; j_call: TRBJ1-3; v_call: TRBV13; cdr3_nt: TGTGCCAGCAGCTTGGGCCCAGTAAACACCATATATTTT; cdr3_aa: CASSLGPVNTIYF
d_call: TRBD2; clone_size: -; j_call: TRBJ2-5; v_call: TRBV2; cdr3_nt: TGTGCCAGCAGTGAAGGGACTAGCGGGGGCGTGGAGACCCAGTACTTC; cdr3_aa: CASSEGTSGGVETQYF
d_call: TRBD2; clone_size: -; j_call: TRBJ2-7; v_call: TRBV7-9; cdr3_nt: TGTGCCAGCAGCTTATATACTAGCGGGGAATACGAGCAGTACTTC; cdr3_aa: CASSLYTSGEYEQYF
d_call: TRBD1; clone_size: -; j_call: TRBJ2-3; v_call: TRBV24-1; cdr3_nt: TGTGCCACCAGTGATTTGGCGACAGGGGGAGACACAGATACGCAGTATTTT; cdr3_aa: CATSDLATGGDTDTQYF
d_call: TRBD1; clone_size: -; j_call: TRBJ1-2; v_call: TRBV9; cdr3_nt: TGTGCCAGCAGCGTAGCTACAACAGGGGGTGGCTACACCTTC; cdr3_aa: CASSVATTGGGYTF
d_call: TRBD1; clone_size: -; j_call: TRBJ1-6; v_call: TRBV3-1/TRBV3-2; cdr3_nt: TGTGCCAGCAGCGCTTTTCCGGGACAGGGGGCGTCACCCCTCCACTTT; cdr3_aa: CASSAFPGQGASPLHF
d_call: -; clone_size: -; j_call: TRBJ2-1; v_call: TRBV6-5; cdr3_nt: TGTGCCAGCAGTAGACAGGTGTACAATGAGCAGTTCTTC; cdr3_aa: CASSRQVYNEQFF
d_call: -; clone_size: few; j_call: TRBJ2-7; v_call: TRBV21-1; cdr3_nt: TGTGCCAGCAGCAAAGAGGACACTAACCAGTACTTC; cdr3_aa: CASSKEDTNQYF
d_call: TRBD1; clone_size: -; j_call: TRBJ1-3; v_call: TRBV5-4; cdr3_nt: TGTGCCACTAGACAGGGGGCCCCATTAATCTCTGGAAACACCATATATTTT; cdr3_aa: CATRQGAPLISGNTIYF
d_call: TRBD2; clone_size: -; j_call: TRBJ2-1; v_call: TRBV6-5; cdr3_nt: TGTGCCACCGAAAGCGGGAGTCACAATGAGCAGTTCTTC; cdr3_aa: CATESGSHNEQFF
d_call: TRBD1; clone_size: -; j_call: TRBJ1-6; v_call: TRBV28; cdr3_nt: TGTGCCAGCAGTTTACGACAGGGGGCTTTTAATTCACCCCTCCACTTT; cdr3_aa: CASSLRQGAFNSPLHF
d_call: TRBD2; clone_size: -; j_call: TRBJ2-3; v_call: TRBV9; cdr3_nt: TGTGCCAGCAAGGCTAGCGGGGGTGGCGCAGATACGCAGTATTTT; cdr3_aa: CASKASGGGADTQYF
d_call: -; clone_size: -; j_call: TRBJ2-5; v_call: TRBV2; cdr3_nt: TGTGCCAGCAGTGTACATCGGGGTCAAGAGACCCAGTACTTC; cdr3_aa: CASSVHRGQETQYF
d_call: TRBD1; clone_size: -; j_call: TRBJ1-4; v_call: TRBV3-1/TRBV3-2; cdr3_nt: TGTGCCAGCAGCCAAGGACCGCAGGGGGCAGGGGAAAAACTGTTTTTT; cdr3_aa: CASSQGPQGAGEKLFF
d_call: -; clone_size: -; j_call: TRBJ2-4; v_call: TRBV12-3/TRBV12-4; cdr3_nt: TGTGCCAGCAGTTTGGCGGGAAACATTCAGTACTTC; cdr3_aa: CASSLAGNIQYF
d_call: -; clone_size: -; j_call: TRBJ1-1; v_call: TRBV11-2; cdr3_nt: TGTGCCAGCAGCTTAAATGGCCAGTACAACACTGAAGCTTTCTTT; cdr3_aa: CASSLNGQYNTEAFF
d_call: TRBD1; clone_size: -; j_call: TRBJ2-2; v_call: TRBV7-6; cdr3_nt: TGTGCCAGCAGCTTATTTCAGGGGGCTAAAACCGGGGAGCTGTTTTTT; cdr3_aa: CASSLFQGAKTGELFF
d_call: -; clone_size: -; j_call: TRBJ2-7; v_call: TRBV6-5; cdr3_nt: TGTGCCAGCAGAGGACAGATCTACGAGCAGTACTTC; cdr3_aa: CASRGQIYEQYF
d_call: TRBD1; clone_size: -; j_call: TRBJ2-2; v_call: TRBV2; cdr3_nt: TGTGCCAGCAGGAAGGGACAGGGAACCGGGGAGCTGTTTTTT; cdr3_aa: CASRKGQGTGELFF
d_call: TRBD2; clone_size: -; j_call: TRBJ2-5; v_call: TRBV27; cdr3_nt: TGTGCCAGCAGTTTCTCGGCGGGGGTTGGGGAGACCCAGTACTTC; cdr3_aa: CASSFSAGVGETQYF
d_call: TRBD2; clone_size: -; j_call: TRBJ2-7; v_call: TRBV4-1; cdr3_nt: TGCGCCAGCAGCCAAGATGCTAGCGGACTACCGGACGAGCAGTACTTC; cdr3_aa: CASSQDASGLPDEQYF
d_call: TRBD1; clone_size: -; j_call: TRBJ1-4; v_call: TRBV19; cdr3_nt: TGTGCCAGTAGTATCTGGGGCAGGGGGAGTGAAAAACTGTTTTTT; cdr3_aa: CASSIWGRGSEKLFF
d_call: -; clone_size: -; j_call: TRBJ2-3; v_call: TRBV5-6; cdr3_nt: TGTGCCAGCAGCTTTGAGACACCTAGCACAGATACGCAGTATTTT; cdr3_aa: CASSFETPSTDTQYF
d_call: TRBD1; clone_size: -; j_call: TRBJ2-2; v_call: TRBV6-5; cdr3_nt: TGTGCCAGCAGTTTGAGGGGGCGAGTTGCTGGGGAGCTGTTTTTT; cdr3_aa: CASSLRGRVAGELFF
d_call: TRBD2; clone_size: -; j_call: TRBJ2-1; v_call: TRBV3-1/TRBV3-2; cdr3_nt: TGTGCCAGCAGCTCCAGACTAGCGGGAAGTGAGCAGTTCTTC; cdr3_aa: CASSSRLAGSEQFF
d_call: TRBD2; clone_size: -; j_call: TRBJ2-7; v_call: TRBV27; cdr3_nt: TGTGCCAGCACCTCGATGGCGGGAGCCTACGAGCAGTACTTC; cdr3_aa: CASTSMAGAYEQYF